This TCR beta chain was sequenced during a study of metastatic and nonmetastatic thyroid tumors. About the study: Comparison of repertoires was carried out across blood and tumor or nodule tissue from malignant and benign thyroid patients. Regarding the study as a whole: Versus benign nodules, malignant thyroid tumors reportedly had significantly higher TCR beta diversity, in blood and tumor.

This clone has at least ten counts. Antigen unknown. Among the patients, none had received any treatment before thyroid surgery. Authors' data handling: Across clinicopathological groups, CDR3 differences served as the basis for building a distant-metastasis classifier for papillary thyroid cancer. TCRdb re-analyzed the PCR reads using MiXCR. It is TCRdb's table, rather than the study itself, that gives the V and J calls and clone size. The sample yields approximately 60,000 clones, 25% to 35% seen once. The ends were cut back, 6 bases at V and 6 bases at J, with 15 bases in the middle. CDR3 length: 14 residues. The V gene's germline CDR1 is KGHSH and CDR2 LQKENI.

This chain connects TRBV18 to TRBJ1-5; possibly TRBD1 for D (5 bases). The sample consisted of blood. This TCR came from a female donor with papillary thyroid cancer or a benign thyroid nodule (not recorded which). Some clones in this sample may be carry-over from other donors' samples. CDR3 protein: CASSPSGLVQPQHF. As DNA, the CDR3 is TGTGCCAGCTCCCCTTCGGGGCTAGTTCAGCCCCAGCATTTT. The full variable domain, rest sourced from reference TRBV18 and TRBJ1-5, is NAGVMQNPRHLVRRRGQEARLRCSPMKGHSHVYWYRQLPEEGLKFMVYLQKENIIDESGMPKERFSAEFPKEGPSILRIQQVVRGDSAAYFCASSPSGLVQPQHFGDGTRLSIL.